A single sample gave rise to the 26 T cell receptor beta chains below, sequenced in a study of CD8 T cells in ankylosing spondylitis. TCRdb independently ran MiXCR on the 5' RACE reads; one entry per CDR3 protein. The sample records approximately 40,000 distinct CDR3 sequences, over 5.5% being singletons. The specimen was blood, either unsorted or a sorted T cell fraction (not recorded which). The receptors come from a male donor with ankylosing spondylitis or in good health (not recorded which).

This clonotype was counted many times. V gene TRBV20-1 combines with J gene TRBJ1-1; the D gene is possibly TRBD1 (5 bases). The V gene lost 4 bases and the J gene lost 3 bases, with 24 bases spanning the gap. The CDR3 has 17 residues. Germline V gene lookup returns CDR1 DFQATT and CDR2 SNEGSKA (reference sequence). In DNA form, the CDR3 reads TGCAGTGCTACGGCCATCCCAGGCTGGGGGGGGGACACTGAAGCTTTCTTT. It translates to CSATAIPGWGGDTEAFF.

Ten or more counts support this clonotype. Written as DNA, the CDR3 is TGTGCCAGCAGTCCAAGGGACATTAACACCGGGGAGCTGTTTTTT. Its translation is CASSPRDINTGELFF. The V and J genes are TRBV27 and TRBJ2-2; TRBD1 might be the D (6 bases). CDR3 length equals 15 residues. Germline V CDR1 and CDR2: MNHEY, SMNVEV (reference sequence). V lost 5 bases, J lost 2 bases, and 12 bases lay in between.

This clonotype was counted many times. This sequence joins TRBV5-1 and TRBJ2-1; possibly TRBD1 for D (6 bases). The CDR3 totals 15 residues. V was pared by 0 bases and J by 7 bases, with 14 bases between. Germline V gene lookup returns CDR1 SGHRS and CDR2 YFSETQ. CDR3 nucleotide sequence: TGCGCCAGCAGCTTGGCCACAGGGATTAGGAATGAGCAGTTCTTC. Encoded protein: CASSLATGIRNEQFF. Combining the CDR3 with reference TRBV5-1 and TRBJ2-1 gives the whole variable domain KAGVTQTPRYLIKTRGQQVTLSCSPISGHRSVSWYQQTPGQGLQFLFEYFSETQRNKGNFPGRFSGRQFSNSRSEMNVSTLELGDSALYLCASSLATGIRNEQFFGPGTRLTVL.

In this sample, this clonotype turned up many times. The chain employs TRBV7-2 and TRBJ2-5, with 8 bases identical to TRBD1. Germline V lookup: CDR1 SGHTA, CDR2 FQGNSA. V was clipped by 2 bases and J by 0 bases; unmatched bases: 5. CDR3 length equals 16 residues. The CDR3: CASSLTGGSYQETQYF. The CDR3 bases are TGTGCCAGCAGCTTAACAGGGGGGAGTTACCAAGAGACCCAGTACTTC.

In its sample, this clonotype was seen many times. The chain employs TRBV5-1 and TRBJ2-3; 8 bases line up with TRBD2. The CDR3 totals 15 residues. J lost 6 bases, V lost 0 bases, and 6 bases had no gene match. The V gene's germline CDR1 is SGHRS and CDR2 YFSETQ. The CDR3 DNA sequence: TGCGCCAGCAGCTTGGTAGTGGGACTAGGGGATACGCAGTATTTT. The encoded protein is CASSLVVGLGDTQYF.

This clonotype was recorded many times. The CDR3: CASSAWTSGVTGELFF. CDR3 DNA sequence: TGTGCCAGCAGCGCCTGGACTAGCGGGGTTACCGGGGAGCTGTTTTTT. V and J are TRBV4-2 and TRBJ2-2, with 12 bases lining up with TRBD2. Germline assignment: CDR1 LGHNA and CDR2 YNFKEQ. Unmatched junction bases numbered 6, after V lost 5 bases and J lost 5 bases. The CDR3 consists of 16 residues.

The table lists this clonotype with many counts. V and J are TRBV7-9 and TRBJ2-2, with 7 bases fitting TRBD1. The CDR3 has 16 amino acids. Looked up from germline, CDR1 is SEHNR and CDR2 is FQNEAQ (reference sequence). Trimming took 5 bases from V and 6 from J; bases not matched to a gene: 12. CDR3: CASSTPMTGPAGELFF. CDR3 nucleotide sequence: TGTGCCAGCAGCACTCCAATGACAGGGCCGGCCGGGGAGCTGTTTTTT.

This clonotype was found many times. The genes are TRBV5-1 and TRBJ2-7, with D unclear. From germline, CDR1 is SGHRS and CDR2 YFSETQ. Trimming cost V 5 bases and J 6 bases, with 12 bases left between them. This CDR3 spans 12 amino acids. CDR3 protein: CASRDLSGEQYF. The CDR3 coding sequence is TGCGCCAGCAGGGACCTTTCGGGCGAGCAGTACTTC. Together with reference TRBV5-1 and TRBJ2-7, the CDR3 gives the full variable domain: KAGVTQTPRYLIKTRGQQVTLSCSPISGHRSVSWYQQTPGQGLQFLFEYFSETQRNKGNFPGRFSGRQFSNSRSEMNVSTLELGDSALYLCASRDLSGEQYFGPGTRLTVT.

This clonotype has ten or more counts. The chain carries TRBV6-5 and TRBJ2-6, with D uncertain. Trimming removed 3 bases from V and 5 bases from J, with 14 bases in between. CDR3 length: 16 residues. CDR1 MNHEY and CDR2 SVGAGI come from the germline V gene. The CDR3 DNA sequence: TGTGCCAGCAGTTATCTGATGGAGATTTGGGCCAACGTCCTGACTTTC. This codes for CASSYLMEIWANVLTF.

Ten or more counts support this clonotype. The V call is TRBV6-2 or TRBV6-3, the J call TRBJ1-1, with D possibly being TRBD1 (6 bases). V lost 5 bases to trimming and J lost 5 bases, with 15 bases between them. Germline V gene data show CDR1 as MNHEY and CDR2 as SVGEGT. The CDR3 length is 14 residues. The CDR3 protein is CASSHHGGTTEAFF. CDR3 coding DNA: TGTGCCAGCAGTCACCATGGGGGCACTACTGAAGCTTTCTTT.

This clonotype came up many times. The chain uses TRBV28 and TRBJ2-7, with D perhaps TRBD2 (5 bases). The length of the CDR3 is 14 residues. Deletions cut 1 base from V and 2 bases from J, with 9 bases between. CDR1 and CDR2 (germline): MDHEN, SYDVKM. The CDR3 spells CASSLYAGAYEQYF. CDR3 DNA sequence: TGTGCCAGCAGTTTATATGCCGGGGCCTACGAGCAGTACTTC.

The table lists this clonotype with many counts. This chain links TRBV5-1 with TRBJ1-3; a weak D match, TRBD1 (6 bases). The germline V and J ends were trimmed by 0 bases and 0 bases, with 10 bases remaining between them. The germline V gene encodes CDR1 SGHRS and CDR2 YFSETQ. The CDR3 has 16 residues. CDR3 nucleotides: TGCGCCAGCAGCTTGGCCGGGACAAACTCTGGAAACACCATATATTTT. As protein: CASSLAGTNSGNTIYF. Full variable domain (remainder filled in from reference TRBV5-1 and TRBJ1-3): KAGVTQTPRYLIKTRGQQVTLSCSPISGHRSVSWYQQTPGQGLQFLFEYFSETQRNKGNFPGRFSGRQFSNSRSEMNVSTLELGDSALYLCASSLAGTNSGNTIYFGEGSWLTVV.

This clonotype was seen ten or more times. CDR3 nucleotide sequence: TGTGCCAGCAGCCATACAAAGGGACTAGCGGAGCAGACGCAGTATTTT. Encoded protein: CASSHTKGLAEQTQYF. The chain uses TRBV7-9 and TRBJ2-3; 11 nucleotides agree with TRBD2. The V and J ends lost 5 bases and 9 bases, in that order; junction bases with no gene match: 13. CDR1 and CDR2 (germline): SEHNR, FQNEAQ (reference sequence). The CDR3 length is 16 residues. The full variable domain, in which reference TRBV7-9 and TRBJ2-3 provide the parts outside the CDR3, is DTGVSQNPRHKITKRGQNVTFRCDPISEHNRLYWYRQTLGQGPEFLTYFQNEAQLEKSRLLSDRFSAERPKGSFSTLEIQRTEQGDSAMYLCASSHTKGLAEQTQYFGPGTRLTVL.

This clonotype has a count of ten or more. The chain employs TRBV5-1 and TRBJ2-3, with D possibly being TRBD2 (5 bases). The ends were cut back, 6 bases at V and 1 base at J, with 18 bases in the middle. Germline V gene sequence: CDR1 SGHRS, CDR2 YFSETQ. This CDR3 is 16 amino acids long. CDR3 DNA sequence: TGCGCCAGCACCCTTCGCGAGGGTCGGGGCACAGATACGCAGTATTTT. It codes for CASTLREGRGTDTQYF.

This clonotype was seen at least ten times. Germline and junction disagree at one end, which may indicate a read error. The chain employs TRBV12-3 or TRBV12-4 and TRBJ2-3, with 9 bases lining up with TRBD2. The CDR3 contains 16 residues. DNA for the CDR3: TGTGCCAGCAGTTTCGTAGCGGGGGTTAGCACAGATACTCAGTATTTT. Protein sequence: CASSFVAGVSTDTQYF.

This clonotype has more than one count but fewer than ten. Just one base apart from a much larger clone, this may be a read error. The chain is built from TRBV4-1 and TRBJ1-2; 8 bases align to TRBD1. The CDR3 is 14 residues long. Looked up from germline, CDR1 is MGHRA and CDR2 is YSYEKL. The CDR3 DNA reads as TGCGCCAGCAGCCAGGGAGGACAGGGATATGGCTGCACCTTC. Protein product: CASSQGGQGYGCTF.

This clonotype is labeled as medium-sized. V and J are TRBV20-1 and TRBJ2-5, with 7 bases lining up with TRBD2. CDR3 length: 12 amino acids. Germline values: CDR1 DFQATT, CDR2 SNEGSKA (reference sequence). Germline trimming cut 6 bases from V and 4 bases from J; bases unmatched to any gene: 5. CDR3 residues: CSAGRVGETQYF. The DNA for the CDR3 is TGCAGTGCGGGGAGGGTAGGAGAGACCCAGTACTTC.

This clonotype has a count of ten or more. This sequence joins TRBV5-4 and TRBJ2-6; D could derive from TRBD1 or TRBD2 (5 bases each). The V end was cut by 2 bases, the J end by 0 bases, with 21 bases between. This CDR3 is built from 20 residues. CDR1 is SGHNT, CDR2 YYREEE, per germline (reference sequence). The CDR3 DNA sequence: TGTGCCAGCAGCTTCTTACCGGGACGGAAGTCTCCCTCTGGGGCCAACGTCCTGACTTTC. Translating gives CASSFLPGRKSPSGANVLTF.

In its sample, this clonotype was seen many times. V is TRBV7-9 and J is TRBJ2-3; no definite D call. Germline V gene sequence: CDR1 SEHNR, CDR2 FQNEAQ (reference sequence). The CDR3 has 15 residues. V was pared by 3 bases and J by 2 bases, with 12 bases between. CDR3 region: CASSFGDTLTDTQYF. For the CDR3, the DNA is TGTGCCAGCAGCTTTGGGGATACCCTCACAGATACGCAGTATTTT. The complete variable domain, with remaining parts taken from reference TRBV7-9 and TRBJ2-3, reads DTGVSQNPRHKITKRGQNVTFRCDPISEHNRLYWYRQTLGQGPEFLTYFQNEAQLEKSRLLSDRFSAERPKGSFSTLEIQRTEQGDSAMYLCASSFGDTLTDTQYFGPGTRLTVL.

This clonotype was picked up many times. The chain carries TRBV2 and TRBJ1-4; D is unclear. V lost 5 bases, J lost 4 bases, and 2 bases lay in between. The CDR3 totals 11 residues. The germline gives CDR1 SNHLY, CDR2 FYNNEI. CDR3 nucleotide sequence: TGTGCCAGCAGTTATAATGAAAAACTGTTTTTT. Translated, it gives CASSYNEKLFF.

This clonotype was recorded at least ten times. The CDR3 spells CASSLARETYEQYF. The DNA of the CDR3 is TGCGCCAGCAGCTTGGCCAGGGAAACCTACGAGCAGTACTTC. This rearrangement joins TRBV5-1 to TRBJ2-7, with D possibly matching TRBD1 (5 bases). CDR3 length: 14 amino acids. Germline CDR1 and CDR2: SGHRS and YFSETQ. V was pared by 0 bases and J by 2 bases, with 9 bases between.

The rearrangement uses TRBV7-8 and TRBJ2-5; 8 nucleotides agree with TRBD1. The V gene end was trimmed by 4 bases and the J gene end by 5 bases; junction bases not matched to a gene: 3. The CDR3 sequence is 13 residues long. Germline V gene sequence: CDR1 SGHVS, CDR2 FQNEAQ. CDR3 residues: CASSWTGRETQYF. The CDR3, as DNA: TGTGCCAGCAGCTGGACAGGGAGGGAGACCCAGTACTTC.

Details on this clonotype: Since a much larger clone is just one base distant, this may be a read error. This chain connects TRBV29-1 to TRBJ1-1, with 8 bases lining up with TRBD1. Germline CDR1 and CDR2: SQVTM and ANQGSEA. This CDR3 has 12 amino acids. The CDR3 region has the DNA TGCAGAGTGGTGACAGGGGCTACTGAAGCTTTCTTT. Its translation: CRVVTGATEAFF.

This clonotype came up many times. The V and J genes are TRBV4-3 and TRBJ1-1; D remains ambiguous. The CDR3 covers 13 residues. The germline V and J ends were trimmed by 1 base and 0 bases, with 3 bases remaining between them. CDR1 is LGHNA and CDR2 is YSLEER in the germline V gene. As DNA, the CDR3 is TGCGCCAGCAGCCAAGCTGTGAACACTGAAGCTTTCTTT. This sequence encodes CASSQAVNTEAFF.

This clonotype occurred many times. CDR3 amino acids: CASRSIGAGRSYTF. CDR3 DNA: TGCGCCAGCAGATCAATCGGGGCCGGAAGGAGCTACACCTTC. This chain joins TRBV5-1 and TRBJ1-2; TRBD1 might be the D (5 bases). The CDR3 length is 14 residues. CDR1 is SGHRS, CDR2 YFSETQ, per germline. V was pared by 5 bases and J by 9 bases, with 20 bases between.

The sample holds many counts of this clonotype. This chain joins TRBV29-1 and TRBJ2-7, with a tentative D call TRBD1 (5 bases). V was clipped by 4 bases and J by 9 bases, with 19 bases between them. The CDR3 contains 13 residues. Germline CDR1 SQVTM, CDR2 ANQGSEA. In nucleotides, the CDR3 is TGCAGCGTTGTTGGTTCGGACAAGACCGTGCAGTACTTC. The encoded protein is CSVVGSDKTVQYF.